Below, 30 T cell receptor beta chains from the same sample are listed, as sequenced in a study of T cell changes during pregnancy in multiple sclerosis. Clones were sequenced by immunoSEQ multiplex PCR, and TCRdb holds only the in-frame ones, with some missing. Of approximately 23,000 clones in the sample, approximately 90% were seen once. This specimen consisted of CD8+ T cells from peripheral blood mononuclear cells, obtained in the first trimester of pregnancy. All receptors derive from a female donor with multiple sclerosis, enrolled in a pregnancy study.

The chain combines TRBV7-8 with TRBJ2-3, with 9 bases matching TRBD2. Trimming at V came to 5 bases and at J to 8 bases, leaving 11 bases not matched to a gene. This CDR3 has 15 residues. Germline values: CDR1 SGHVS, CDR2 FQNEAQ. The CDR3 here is CASSPTSGGGGTQYF. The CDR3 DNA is TGTGCCAGCAGCCCTACCAGCGGCGGGGGGGGTACGCAGTATTTT.

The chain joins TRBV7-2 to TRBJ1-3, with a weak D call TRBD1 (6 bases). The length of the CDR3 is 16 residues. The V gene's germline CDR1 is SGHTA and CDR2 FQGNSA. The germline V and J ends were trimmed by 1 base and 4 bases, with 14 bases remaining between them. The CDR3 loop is CASSLEDSSRGNTIYF. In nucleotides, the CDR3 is TGTGCCAGCAGCTTAGAGGACAGTAGTAGAGGAAACACCATATATTTT. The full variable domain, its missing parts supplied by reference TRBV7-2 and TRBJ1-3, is GAGVSQSPSNKVTEKGKDVELRCDPISGHTALYWYRQSLGQGLEFLIYFQGNSAPDKSGLPSDRFSAERTGGSVSTLTIQRTQQEDSAVYLCASSLEDSSRGNTIYFGEGSWLTVV.

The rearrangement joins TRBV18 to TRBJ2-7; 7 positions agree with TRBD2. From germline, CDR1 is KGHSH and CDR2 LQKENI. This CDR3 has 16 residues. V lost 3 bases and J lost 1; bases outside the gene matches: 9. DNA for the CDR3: TGTGCCAGCTCACCTACGGAGCGGGATAATTCCTACGAGCAGTACTTC. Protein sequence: CASSPTERDNSYEQYF.

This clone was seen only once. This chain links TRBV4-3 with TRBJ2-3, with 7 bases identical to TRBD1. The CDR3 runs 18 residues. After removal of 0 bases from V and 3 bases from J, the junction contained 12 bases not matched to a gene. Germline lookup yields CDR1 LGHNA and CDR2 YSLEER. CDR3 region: CASSQDGPTGTGTDTQYF. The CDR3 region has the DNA TGCGCCAGCAGCCAAGATGGGCCGACAGGGACCGGGACAGATACGCAGTATTTT.

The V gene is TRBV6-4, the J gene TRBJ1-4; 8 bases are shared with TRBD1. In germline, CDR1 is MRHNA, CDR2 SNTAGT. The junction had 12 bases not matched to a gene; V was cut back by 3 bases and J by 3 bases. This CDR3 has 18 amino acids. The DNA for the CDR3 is TGTGCCAGCAGTGATCCCGTGGACAGGGTTCGTCCTAATGAAAAACTGTTTTTT. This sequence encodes CASSDPVDRVRPNEKLFF.

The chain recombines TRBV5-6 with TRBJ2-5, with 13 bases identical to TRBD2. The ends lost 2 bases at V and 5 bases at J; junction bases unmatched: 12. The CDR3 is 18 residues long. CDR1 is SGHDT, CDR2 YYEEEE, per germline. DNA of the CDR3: TGTGCCAGCAGCTTTGATCCACTAGCGGGAGGGCCGGAGGAGACCCAGTACTTC. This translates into CASSFDPLAGGPEETQYF. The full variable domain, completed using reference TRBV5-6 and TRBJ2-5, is DAGVTQSPTHLIKTRGQQVTLRCSPKSGHDTVSWYQQALGQGPQFIFQYYEEEERQRGNFPDRFSGHQFPNYSSELNVNALLLGDSALYLCASSFDPLAGGPEETQYFGPGTRLLVL.

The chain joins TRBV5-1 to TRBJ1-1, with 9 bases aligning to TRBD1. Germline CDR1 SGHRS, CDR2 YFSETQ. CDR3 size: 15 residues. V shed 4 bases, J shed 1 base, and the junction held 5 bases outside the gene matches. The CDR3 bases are TGCGCCAGCAGCATTATGACAGGGGGGAACACTGAAGCTTTCTTT. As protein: CASSIMTGGNTEAFF.

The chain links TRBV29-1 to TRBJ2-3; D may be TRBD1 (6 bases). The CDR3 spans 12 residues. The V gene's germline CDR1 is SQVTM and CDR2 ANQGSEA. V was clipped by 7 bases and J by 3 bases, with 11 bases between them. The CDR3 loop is CSGLTGTDTQYF. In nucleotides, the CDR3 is TGCAGCGGCCTCACAGGGACAGATACGCAGTATTTT.

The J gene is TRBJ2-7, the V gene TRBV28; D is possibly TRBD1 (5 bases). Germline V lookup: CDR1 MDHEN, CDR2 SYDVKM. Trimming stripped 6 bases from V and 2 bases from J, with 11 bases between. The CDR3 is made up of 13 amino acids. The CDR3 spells CASSGHAAYEQYF. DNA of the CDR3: TGTGCCAGCAGCGGACATGCCGCCTACGAGCAGTACTTC.

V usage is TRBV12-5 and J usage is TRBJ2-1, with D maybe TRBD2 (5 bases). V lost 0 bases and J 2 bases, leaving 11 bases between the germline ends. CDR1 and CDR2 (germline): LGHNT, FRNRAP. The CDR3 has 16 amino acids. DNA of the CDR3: TGTGCTAGTGGTTTGGTCATAAGCGGAGCCTACAATGAGCAGTTCTTC. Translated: CASGLVISGAYNEQFF.

The CDR3 reads CASSLTLADDNEQFF. CDR3 DNA sequence: TGTGCCAGCAGCTTAACACTAGCGGATGACAATGAGCAGTTCTTC. The rearrangement links TRBV5-4 to TRBJ2-1, with 8 bases fitting TRBD2. The length of the CDR3 is 15 residues. CDR1 and CDR2 (germline): SGHNT, YYREEE (reference sequence). With V trimmed by 2 bases and J by 5 bases, 6 bases remained unmatched.

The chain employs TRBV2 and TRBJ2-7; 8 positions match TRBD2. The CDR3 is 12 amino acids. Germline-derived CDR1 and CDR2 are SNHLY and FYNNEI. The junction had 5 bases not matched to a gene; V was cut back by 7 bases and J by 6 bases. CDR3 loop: CASIPLAGEQYF. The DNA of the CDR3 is TGTGCCAGCATTCCTCTAGCGGGCGAGCAGTACTTC.

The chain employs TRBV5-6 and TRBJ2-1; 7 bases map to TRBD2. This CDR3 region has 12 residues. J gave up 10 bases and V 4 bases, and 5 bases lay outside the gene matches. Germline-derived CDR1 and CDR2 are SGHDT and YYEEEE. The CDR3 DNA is TGTGCCAGCAGCAGCGGGACCGGGGAGCAGTTCTTC. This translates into CASSSGTGEQFF. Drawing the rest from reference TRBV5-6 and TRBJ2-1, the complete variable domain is DAGVTQSPTHLIKTRGQQVTLRCSPKSGHDTVSWYQQALGQGPQFIFQYYEEEERQRGNFPDRFSGHQFPNYSSELNVNALLLGDSALYLCASSSGTGEQFFGPGTRLTVL.

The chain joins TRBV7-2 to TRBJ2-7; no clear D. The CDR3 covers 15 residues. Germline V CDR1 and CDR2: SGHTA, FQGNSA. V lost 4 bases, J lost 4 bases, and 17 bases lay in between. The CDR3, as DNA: TGTGCCAGCAGCTATGGGCTGGGCGTACAATACGAGCAGTACTTC. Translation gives CASSYGLGVQYEQYF.

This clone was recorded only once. The CDR3 spells CASSIGGLVSYNEQFF. In nucleotides, the CDR3 is TGTGCCAGTAGTATCGGAGGCCTAGTCTCCTACAATGAGCAGTTCTTC. The chain couples TRBV19 to TRBJ2-1, with a weak D call TRBD2 (5 bases). Germline V gene data show CDR1 as LNHDA and CDR2 as SQIVND (reference sequence). CDR3 length: 16 residues. Trimming took off 3 bases at V and 0 bases at J, with 12 bases between the two ends. Looking up the rest from reference TRBV19 and TRBJ2-1 gives the full variable domain: DGGITQSPKYLFRKEGQNVTLSCEQNLNHDAMYWYRQDPGQGLRLIYYSQIVNDFQKGDIAEGYSVSREKKESFPLTVTSAQKNPTAFYLCASSIGGLVSYNEQFFGPGTRLTVL.

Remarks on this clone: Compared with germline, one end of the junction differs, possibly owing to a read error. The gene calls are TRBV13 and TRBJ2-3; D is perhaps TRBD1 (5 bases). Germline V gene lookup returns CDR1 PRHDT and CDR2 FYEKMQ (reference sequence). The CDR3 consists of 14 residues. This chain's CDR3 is CASTLGVSLDTQYF. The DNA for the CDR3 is TGTGCCAGCACCTTAGGGGTTAGTCTAGATACGCAGTATTTT. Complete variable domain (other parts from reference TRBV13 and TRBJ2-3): AAGVIQSPRHLIKEKRETATLKCYPIPRHDTVYWYQQGPGQDPQFLISFYEKMQSDKGSIPDRFSAQQFSDYHSELNMSSLELGDSALYFCASTLGVSLDTQYFGPGTRLTVL.

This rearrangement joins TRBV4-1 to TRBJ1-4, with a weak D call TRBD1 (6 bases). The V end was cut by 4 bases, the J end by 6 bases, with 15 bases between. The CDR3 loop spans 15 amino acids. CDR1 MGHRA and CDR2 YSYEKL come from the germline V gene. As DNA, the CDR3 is TGCGCCAGCAGCCCTAATTACAGGGAACATGAAAAACTGTTTTTT. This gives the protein CASSPNYREHEKLFF.

CDR3 nucleotides: TGTGCCATCACCGGCAGGGAAGGCTACGAGCAGTACTTC. Its protein product is CAITGREGYEQYF. The chain has TRBV10-3 and TRBJ2-7; perhaps TRBD1 as D (5 bases). V dropped 7 bases and J dropped 3 bases, with 13 bases sitting between them. Germline CDR1 reads ENHRY; CDR2 reads SYGVKD. The CDR3 is made up of 13 amino acids.

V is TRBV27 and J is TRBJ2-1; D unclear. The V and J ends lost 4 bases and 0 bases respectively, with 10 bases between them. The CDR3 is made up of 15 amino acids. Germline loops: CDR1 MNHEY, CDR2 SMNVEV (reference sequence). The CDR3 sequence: CASSYRPSSYNEQFF. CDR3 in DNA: TGTGCCAGCAGTTATCGCCCGAGCTCCTACAATGAGCAGTTCTTC.

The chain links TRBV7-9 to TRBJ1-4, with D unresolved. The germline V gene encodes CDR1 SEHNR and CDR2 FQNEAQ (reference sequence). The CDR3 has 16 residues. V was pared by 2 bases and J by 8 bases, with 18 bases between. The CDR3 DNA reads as TGTGCCAGCAGCTTACGGGGTAAAGGAGGGCACGAAAAACTGTTTTTT. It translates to CASSLRGKGGHEKLFF.

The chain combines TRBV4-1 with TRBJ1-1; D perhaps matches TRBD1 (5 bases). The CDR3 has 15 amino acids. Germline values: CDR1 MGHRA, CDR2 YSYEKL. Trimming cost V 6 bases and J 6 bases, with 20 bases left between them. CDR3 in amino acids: CASRSPGGRTAEAFF. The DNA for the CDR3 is TGCGCCAGCAGGTCCCCGGGGGGGAGAACGGCTGAAGCTTTCTTT.

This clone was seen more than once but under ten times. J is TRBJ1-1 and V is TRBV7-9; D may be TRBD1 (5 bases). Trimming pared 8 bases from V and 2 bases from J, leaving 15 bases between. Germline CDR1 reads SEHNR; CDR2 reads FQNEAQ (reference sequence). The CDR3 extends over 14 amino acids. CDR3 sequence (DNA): TGTGCCAGCTTCGTCCGGGACTCCAACACTGAAGCTTTCTTT. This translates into CASFVRDSNTEAFF.

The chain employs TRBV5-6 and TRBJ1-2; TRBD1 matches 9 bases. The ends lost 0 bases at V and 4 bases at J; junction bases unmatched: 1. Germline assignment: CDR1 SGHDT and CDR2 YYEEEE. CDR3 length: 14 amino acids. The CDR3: CASSLGTGAYGYTF. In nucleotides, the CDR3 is TGTGCCAGCAGCTTGGGGACAGGGGCCTATGGCTACACCTTC. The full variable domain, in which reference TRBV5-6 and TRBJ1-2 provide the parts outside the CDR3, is DAGVTQSPTHLIKTRGQQVTLRCSPKSGHDTVSWYQQALGQGPQFIFQYYEEEERQRGNFPDRFSGHQFPNYSSELNVNALLLGDSALYLCASSLGTGAYGYTFGSGTRLTVV.

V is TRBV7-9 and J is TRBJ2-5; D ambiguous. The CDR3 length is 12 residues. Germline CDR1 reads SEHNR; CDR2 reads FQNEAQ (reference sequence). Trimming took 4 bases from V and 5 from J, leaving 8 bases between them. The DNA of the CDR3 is TGTGCCAGCAGCTCCCTGCAGGAGACCCAGTACTTC. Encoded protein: CASSSLQETQYF.

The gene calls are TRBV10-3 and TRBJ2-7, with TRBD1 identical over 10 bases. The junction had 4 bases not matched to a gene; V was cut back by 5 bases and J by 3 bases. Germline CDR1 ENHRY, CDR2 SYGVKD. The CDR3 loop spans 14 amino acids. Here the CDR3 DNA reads TGTGCCATCAGTACCGGGACAGGGGTCTACGAGCAGTACTTC. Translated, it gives CAISTGTGVYEQYF.

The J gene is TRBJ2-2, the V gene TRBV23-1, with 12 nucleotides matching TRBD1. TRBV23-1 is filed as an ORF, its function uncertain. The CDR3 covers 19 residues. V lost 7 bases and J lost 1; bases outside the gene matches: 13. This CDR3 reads CASMPGQGARLGNTGELFF. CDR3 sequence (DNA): TGCGCCAGCATGCCGGGACAGGGGGCGAGATTGGGGAACACCGGGGAGCTGTTTTTT.

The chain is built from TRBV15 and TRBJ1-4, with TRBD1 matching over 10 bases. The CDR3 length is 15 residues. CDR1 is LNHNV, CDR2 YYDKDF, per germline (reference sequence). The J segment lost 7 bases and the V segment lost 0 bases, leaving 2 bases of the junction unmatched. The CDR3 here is CATSREGQGFEKLFF. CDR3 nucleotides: TGTGCCACCAGCAGAGAGGGACAGGGGTTTGAAAAACTGTTTTTT.

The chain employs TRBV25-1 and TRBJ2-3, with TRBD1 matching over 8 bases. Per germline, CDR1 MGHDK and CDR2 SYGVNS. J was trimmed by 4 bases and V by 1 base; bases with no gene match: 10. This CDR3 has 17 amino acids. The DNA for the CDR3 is TGTGCCAGCAGTGAATCCCAGGACAGGGCGAGCTCAGATACGCAGTATTTT. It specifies CASSESQDRASSDTQYF.

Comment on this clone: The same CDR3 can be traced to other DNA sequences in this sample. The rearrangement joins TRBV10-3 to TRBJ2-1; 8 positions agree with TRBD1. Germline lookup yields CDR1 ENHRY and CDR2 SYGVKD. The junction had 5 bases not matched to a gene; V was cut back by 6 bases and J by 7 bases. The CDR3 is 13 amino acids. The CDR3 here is CAIRGQGENEQFF. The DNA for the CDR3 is TGTGCCATCAGAGGACAGGGTGAAAATGAGCAGTTCTTC.

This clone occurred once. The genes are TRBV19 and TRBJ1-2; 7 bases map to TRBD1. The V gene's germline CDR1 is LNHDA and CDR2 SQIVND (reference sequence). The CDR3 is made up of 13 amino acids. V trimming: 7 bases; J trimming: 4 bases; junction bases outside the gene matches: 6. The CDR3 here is CASTSQGSYGYTF. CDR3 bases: TGTGCCAGTACCTCACAGGGGTCCTATGGCTACACCTTC. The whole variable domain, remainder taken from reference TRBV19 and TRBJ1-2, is DGGITQSPKYLFRKEGQNVTLSCEQNLNHDAMYWYRQDPGQGLRLIYYSQIVNDFQKGDIAEGYSVSREKKESFPLTVTSAQKNPTAFYLCASTSQGSYGYTFGSGTRLTVV.